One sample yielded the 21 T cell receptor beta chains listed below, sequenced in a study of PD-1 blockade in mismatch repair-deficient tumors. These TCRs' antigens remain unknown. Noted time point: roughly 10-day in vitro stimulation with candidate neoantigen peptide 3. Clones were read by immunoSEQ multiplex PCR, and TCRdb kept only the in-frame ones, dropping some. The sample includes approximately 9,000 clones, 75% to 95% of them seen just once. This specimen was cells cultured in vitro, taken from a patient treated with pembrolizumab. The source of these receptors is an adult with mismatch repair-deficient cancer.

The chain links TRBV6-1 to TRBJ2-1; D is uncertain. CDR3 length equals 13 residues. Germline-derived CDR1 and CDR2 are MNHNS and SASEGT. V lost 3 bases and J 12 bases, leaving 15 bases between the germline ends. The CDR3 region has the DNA TGTGCCAGCAGTGATACATTGATTCTGAGGCAGTTCTTC. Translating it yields CASSDTLILRQFF.

The CDR3 region has the DNA TGTGCCAGTTCGGACAGGAGGGGGTCCCACGAGCAGTACTTC. As protein: CASSDRRGSHEQYF. V usage is TRBV19 and J usage is TRBJ2-7, with a possible D match to TRBD1 (7 bases). The CDR3 runs to 14 residues. The V gene lost 8 bases and the J gene lost 5 bases, with 19 bases spanning the gap. Germline V CDR1 and CDR2: LNHDA, SQIVND (reference sequence).

In DNA, the CDR3 is TGCAGCGTTCTTACAGGGGGCAAAGCTTTCTTT. This codes for CSVLTGGKAFF. The chain links TRBV29-1 to TRBJ1-1; 9 bases map to TRBD1. CDR1 SQVTM and CDR2 ANQGSEA come from the germline V gene. CDR3 length: 11 amino acids. J gave up 9 bases and V 5 bases, and 4 bases lay outside the gene matches.

CDR3 sequence: CAWRIGLVNTGELFF. In nucleotides, the CDR3 is TGTGCCTGGAGGATCGGGCTAGTAAACACCGGGGAGCTGTTTTTT. This chain connects TRBV30 to TRBJ2-2, with D unresolved. The V and J ends lost 3 bases and 2 bases respectively, with 13 bases between them. Germline V gene lookup returns CDR1 GTSNPN and CDR2 SVGIG (reference sequence). The CDR3 length is 15 residues.

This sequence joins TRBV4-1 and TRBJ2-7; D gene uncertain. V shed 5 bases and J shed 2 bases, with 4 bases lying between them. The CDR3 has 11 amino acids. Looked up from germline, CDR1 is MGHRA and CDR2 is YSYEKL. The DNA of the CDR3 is TGCGCCAGCAGCGCTCCCTACGAGCAGTACTTC. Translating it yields CASSAPYEQYF.

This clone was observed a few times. In DNA form, the CDR3 reads TGTGCCAGCAGCCCGGGACAGAGACCCTACGAGCAGTACTTC. Its translation is CASSPGQRPYEQYF. The J gene is TRBJ2-7, the V gene TRBV5-4; 7 nucleotides match TRBD1. The length of the CDR3 is 14 residues. Looked up from germline, CDR1 is SGHNT and CDR2 is YYREEE (reference sequence). V was pared by 4 bases and J by 2 bases, with 6 bases of the junction left unmatched. The full variable domain, completed using reference TRBV5-4 and TRBJ2-7, is ETGVTQSPTHLIKTRGQQVTLRCSSQSGHNTVSWYQQALGQGPQFIFQYYREEENGRGNFPPRFSGLQFPNYSSELNVNALELDDSALYLCASSPGQRPYEQYFGPGTRLTVT.

The CDR3 protein is CASSQDPGHKYSYNEQFF. Here the CDR3 DNA reads TGTGCCAGCAGCCAAGATCCGGGACACAAATACTCCTACAATGAGCAGTTCTTC. This rearrangement joins TRBV4-2 to TRBJ2-1, with D perhaps matching TRBD1 (6 bases). Deletions cut 0 bases from V and 0 bases from J, with 15 bases between. The CDR3 consists of 18 residues. Germline values: CDR1 LGHNA, CDR2 YNFKEQ.

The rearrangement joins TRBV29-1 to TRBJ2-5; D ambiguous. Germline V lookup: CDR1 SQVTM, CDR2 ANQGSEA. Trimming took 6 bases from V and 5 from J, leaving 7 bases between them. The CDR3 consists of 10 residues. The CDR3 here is CSVKDETQYF. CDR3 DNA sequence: TGCAGCGTCAAAGATGAGACCCAGTACTTC. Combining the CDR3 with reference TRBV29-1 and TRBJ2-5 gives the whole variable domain SAVISQKPSRDICQRGTSLTIQCQVDSQVTMMFWYRQQPGQSLTLIATANQGSEATYESGFVIDKFPISRPNLTFSTLTVSNMSPEDSSIYLCSVKDETQYFGPGTRLLVL.

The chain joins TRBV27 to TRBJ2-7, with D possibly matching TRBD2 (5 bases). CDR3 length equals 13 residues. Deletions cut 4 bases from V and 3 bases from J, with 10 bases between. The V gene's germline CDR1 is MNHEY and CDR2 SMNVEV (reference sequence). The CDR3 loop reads CASSWHSGYEQYF. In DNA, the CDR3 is TGTGCCAGCAGTTGGCACAGCGGCTACGAGCAGTACTTC.

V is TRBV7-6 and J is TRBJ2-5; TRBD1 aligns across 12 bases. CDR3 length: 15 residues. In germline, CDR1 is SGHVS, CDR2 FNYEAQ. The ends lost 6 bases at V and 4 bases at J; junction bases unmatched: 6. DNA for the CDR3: TGTGCCAGCAGATCCGGGACAGGGGGCCGAGAGACCCAGTACTTC. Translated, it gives CASRSGTGGRETQYF.

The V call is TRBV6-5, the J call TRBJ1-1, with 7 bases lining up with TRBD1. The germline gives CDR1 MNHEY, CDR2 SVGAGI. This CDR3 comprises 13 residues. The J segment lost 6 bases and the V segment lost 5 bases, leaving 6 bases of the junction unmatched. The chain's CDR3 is CASSRQGDPEAFF. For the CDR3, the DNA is TGTGCCAGCAGTCGACAGGGCGACCCTGAAGCTTTCTTT.

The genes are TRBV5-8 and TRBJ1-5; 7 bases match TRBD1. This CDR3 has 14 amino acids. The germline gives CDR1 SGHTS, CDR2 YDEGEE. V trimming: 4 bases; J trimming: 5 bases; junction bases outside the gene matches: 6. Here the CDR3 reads CASSRGQSYQPQHF. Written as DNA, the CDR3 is TGTGCCAGCAGCAGGGGACAGTCATATCAGCCCCAGCATTTT.

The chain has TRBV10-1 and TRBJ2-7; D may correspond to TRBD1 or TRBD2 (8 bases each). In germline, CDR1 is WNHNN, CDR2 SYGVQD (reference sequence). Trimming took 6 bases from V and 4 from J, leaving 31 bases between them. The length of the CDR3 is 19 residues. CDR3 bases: TGCGCCAGCAGAGATCGCCGGTCGACAGGGGAGCGGGAGTCGTACGAGCAGTACTTC. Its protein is CASRDRRSTGERESYEQYF.

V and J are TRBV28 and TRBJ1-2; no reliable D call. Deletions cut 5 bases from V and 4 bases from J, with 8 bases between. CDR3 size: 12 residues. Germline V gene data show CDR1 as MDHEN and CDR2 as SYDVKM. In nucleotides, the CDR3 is TGTGCCAGCAGTCGAGTCACCTATGGCTACACCTTC. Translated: CASSRVTYGYTF.

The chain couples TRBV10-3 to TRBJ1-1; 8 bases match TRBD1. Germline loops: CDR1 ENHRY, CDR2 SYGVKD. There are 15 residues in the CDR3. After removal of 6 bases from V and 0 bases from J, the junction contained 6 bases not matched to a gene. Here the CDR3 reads CAIRGQGLMNTEAFF. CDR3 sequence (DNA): TGTGCCATCAGAGGACAGGGATTAATGAACACTGAAGCTTTCTTT.

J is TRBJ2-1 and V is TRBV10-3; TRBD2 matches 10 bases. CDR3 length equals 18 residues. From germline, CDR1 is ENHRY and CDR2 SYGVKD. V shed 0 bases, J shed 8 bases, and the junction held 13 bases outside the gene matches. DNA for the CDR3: TGTGCCATCAGTGAGTCATCGGCATCTAGCGGGAGAAAGGATGAGCAGTTCTTC. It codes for CAISESSASSGRKDEQFF.

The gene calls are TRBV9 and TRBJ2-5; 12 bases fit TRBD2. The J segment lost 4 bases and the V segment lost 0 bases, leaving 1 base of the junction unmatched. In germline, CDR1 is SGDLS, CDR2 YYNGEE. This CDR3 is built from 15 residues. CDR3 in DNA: TGTGCCAGCAGCGTAGCGGGACTAGCGGGAGAGACCCAGTACTTC. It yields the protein CASSVAGLAGETQYF.

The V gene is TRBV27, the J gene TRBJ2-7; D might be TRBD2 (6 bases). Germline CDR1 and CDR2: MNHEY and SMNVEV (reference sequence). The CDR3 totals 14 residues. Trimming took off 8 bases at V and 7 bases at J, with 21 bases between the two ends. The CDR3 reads CASRSAGRREEQYF. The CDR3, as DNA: TGTGCCAGCCGGTCGGCGGGGCGCCGAGAAGAGCAGTACTTC.

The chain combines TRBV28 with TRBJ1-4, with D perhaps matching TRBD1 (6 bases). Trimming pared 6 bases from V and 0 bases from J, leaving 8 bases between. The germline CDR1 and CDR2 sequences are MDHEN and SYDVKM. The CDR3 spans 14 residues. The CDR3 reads CASSQGPTNEKLFF. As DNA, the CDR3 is TGTGCCAGCAGCCAGGGGCCAACTAATGAAAAACTGTTTTTT.

In DNA form, the CDR3 reads TGTGCCAGCAGCTTAGCAGGGGGCGGGCAGCCCCAGCATTTT. Amino acids: CASSLAGGGQPQHF. This rearrangement joins TRBV7-9 to TRBJ1-5; TRBD1 aligns across 7 bases. V was pared by 0 bases and J by 7 bases, with 3 bases of the junction left unmatched. CDR1 and CDR2 (germline): SEHNR, FQNEAQ (reference sequence). This CDR3 comprises 14 residues.

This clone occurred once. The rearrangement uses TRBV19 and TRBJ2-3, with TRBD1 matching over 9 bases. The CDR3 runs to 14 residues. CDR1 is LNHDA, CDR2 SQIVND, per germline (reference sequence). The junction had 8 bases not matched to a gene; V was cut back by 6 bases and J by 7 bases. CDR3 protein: CASRDRDRAYTQYF. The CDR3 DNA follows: TGTGCCAGTAGAGACCGGGACAGGGCCTATACGCAGTATTTT.